This T cell receptor (beta chain) was found in a study of shared clonotypes between healthy human individuals. Study-wide results and limits: The generation probabilities recorded for non-shared clonotypes fell below those of clonotypes shared by all four donors.

With regard to this clone: The antigen remains undetermined.

Investigators spread the genomic DNA of each subset evenly over several immunoSEQ plates. Measured with immunoSEQ multiplex PCR; TCRdb has only the in-frame clones, and not every one. The sample has about 2.4 million clones; 93% are singletons. V was trimmed by 2 bases and J by 2 bases, leaving 13 bases between them. CDR1 is MNHEY and CDR2 is SMNVEV in the germline V gene (reference sequence). CDR3 size: 15 residues. This chain joins TRBV27 and TRBJ2-7; possibly TRBD2 for D (5 bases). What was sequenced was naive CD4+ T cells from PBMCs. This sample's subset: CD45RA+ positively selected. The sequence was obtained from a young man in good health. Some clones in this sample may be carry-over from other donors' samples. This CDR3 is CASSLEGRDPYEQYF. Written as DNA, the CDR3 is TGTGCCAGCAGTTTAGAGGGCCGTGATCCCTACGAGCAGTACTTC.